This TCR beta chain was profiled in a study of tumor and adjacent non-tumor tissue in lung cancer (dated by TCRdb to between 2018 and 2020). With respect to the entire study: Of the cohort, roughly 12 patients had adenocarcinoma, 2 had squamous cell carcinoma and 1 had small cell lung cancer. The roughly 15 patients were aged about 30 to 80 years, included 10 men and 5 women, and had TNM stage I to III disease. The study compared bulk TCRbeta repertoires between lung tumor tissue and matched distant non-tumor lung tissue from 15 lung cancer patients. Fewer than 35 paired specimens, one tumor and one normal lung sample per patient, were profiled by TCRbeta CDR3 sequencing. Sequencing generated a total of roughly 130 million productive TCRbeta reads, averaging around 4.2 million reads per sample.

Based on the germline V gene, the CDR1 and CDR2 sequences are SGHAT and FQNNGV. The cysteine opens and the phenylalanine closes a CDR3 of 14 amino acids. Just the 42-base CDR3 DNA is kept, in frame starting at base 1. Results and caveats for the whole study, not just this receptor: With only around 15 patients in the cohort, the authors noted that larger samples and more detailed clinical data are needed. TCR diversity (inverse Simpson) was significantly higher in tumor than in normal lung tissue (roughly 430 vs 170, P = 0.0075, Mann-Whitney U test). Peripheral blood was not sequenced, so blood TCRbeta repertoires in these lung cancer patients were not examined. Younger patients had significantly higher TCR diversity, and higher tumor TCR diversity was associated with shorter overall and disease-free survival. Neither the sequencing platform nor unique molecular identifiers are named or mentioned anywhere in the methods. In normal lung, the top 100 clones accounted for a significantly larger cumulative share of the repertoire than in tumor tissue.

RNA was extracted from bulk unsorted tissue and checked for quality with a NanoDrop ND-1000 and an Agilent 2100. All donors had newly diagnosed lung cancer, had not received prior chemotherapy, and were admitted for thoracic surgery in China between August and November 2014. Anyone who had undergone radiotherapy or chemotherapy before, or who had another cancer at the same time, was left out of the study. Pieces of surgical tissue measuring 1-2 cm3 were kept in RNAlater solution and held at -80 degrees C until needed. As for this clonotype: It lacks a known antigen. An end of the junction does not agree with germline; a read error may underlie this.

The library was built by means of multiplex PCR. These reads were obtained on an Illumina HiSeq 2500. TCRbeta libraries were built by three rounds of nested PCR using primers (Table S4), following protocols modified from ARM-PCR. Before sequencing, PCR products of 200-500 bp were excised from the gel and purified with the QIAquick gel extraction kit. As for the original processing: Reads were cleaned with Trimmomatic, merged with FLASH into complete CDR3 sequences, and assigned to V(D)J germline segments with MiTCR. Clonal diversity was calculated as the inverse Simpson's index using VDJtools. In-frame sequences lacking a premature stop codon were counted as productive reads. Using fastp at Q25 and MiXCR, TCRdb reprocessed the public reads and kept productive beta chains. Each record represents a unique CDR3 protein, reported with the most common genes and DNA among its rows. The V and J calls shown here were made by TCRdb, not taken from the authors' results. Within this sample are under 150,000 distinct CDR3 sequences, with around 66% of them counted one time only. Of the sample, 18% is held by the ten largest clones.

The receptor comes from a man in his sixties with small cell lung cancer. Sequenced sample: lung tumor tissue. The chain links TRBV11-2 with TRBJ2-1, and 9 junctional nucleotides match TRBD2. The sequence in DNA is TGTGCCAGCACCGCTAGCGGGGTTTACAATGGGCAGTTCTTC. Its protein reads: CASTASGVYNGQFF. The full variable domain, with segments outside the CDR3 supplied by the reference TRBV11-2 and TRBJ2-1 proteins, appears as EAGVAQSPRYKIIEKRQSVAFWCNPISGHATLYWYQQILGQGPKLLIQFQNNGVVDDSQLPKDRFSAERLKGVDSTLKIQPAKLEDSAVYLCASTASGVYNGQFFGPGTRLTVL.